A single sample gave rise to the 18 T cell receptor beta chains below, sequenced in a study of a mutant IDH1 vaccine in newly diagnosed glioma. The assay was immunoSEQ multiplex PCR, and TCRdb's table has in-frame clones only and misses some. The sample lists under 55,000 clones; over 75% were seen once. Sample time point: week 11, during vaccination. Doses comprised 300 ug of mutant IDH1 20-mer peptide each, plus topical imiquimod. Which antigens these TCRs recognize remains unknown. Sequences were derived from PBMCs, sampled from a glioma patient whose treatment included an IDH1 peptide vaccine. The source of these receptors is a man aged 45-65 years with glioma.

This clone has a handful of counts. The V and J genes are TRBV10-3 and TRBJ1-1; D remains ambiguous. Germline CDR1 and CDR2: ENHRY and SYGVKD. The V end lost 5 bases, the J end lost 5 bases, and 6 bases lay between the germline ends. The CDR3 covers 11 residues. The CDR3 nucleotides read TGTGCCATCAGTAGCAAAACTGAAGCTTTCTTT. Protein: CAISSKTEAFF.

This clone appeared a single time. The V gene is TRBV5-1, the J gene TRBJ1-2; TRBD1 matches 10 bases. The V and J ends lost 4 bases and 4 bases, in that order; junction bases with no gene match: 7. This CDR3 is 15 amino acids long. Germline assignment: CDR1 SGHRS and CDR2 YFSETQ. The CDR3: CASSPRDRGGYGYTF. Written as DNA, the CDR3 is TGCGCCAGCAGCCCCCGGGACAGGGGAGGCTATGGCTACACCTTC.

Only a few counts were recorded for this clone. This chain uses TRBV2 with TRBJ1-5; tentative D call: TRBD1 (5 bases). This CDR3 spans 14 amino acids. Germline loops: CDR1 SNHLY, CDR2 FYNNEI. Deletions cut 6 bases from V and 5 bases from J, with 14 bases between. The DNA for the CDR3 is TGTGCCAGCAGGTCCACAGGACCTCATCAGCCCCAGCATTTT. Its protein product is CASRSTGPHQPQHF.

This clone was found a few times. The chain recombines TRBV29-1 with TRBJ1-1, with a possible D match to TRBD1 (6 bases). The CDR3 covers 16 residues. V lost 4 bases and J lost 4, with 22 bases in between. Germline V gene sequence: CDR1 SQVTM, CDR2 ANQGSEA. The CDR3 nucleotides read TGCAGCGTTGTAGGGAGGGGGGCCTTGTGGAGCACTGAAGCTTTCTTT. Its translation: CSVVGRGALWSTEAFF.

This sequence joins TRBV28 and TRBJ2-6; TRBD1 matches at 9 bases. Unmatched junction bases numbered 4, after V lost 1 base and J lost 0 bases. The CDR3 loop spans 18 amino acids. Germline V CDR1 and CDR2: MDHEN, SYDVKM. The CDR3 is CASSLLSTGGSGANVLTF. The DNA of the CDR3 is TGTGCCAGCAGTTTATTATCGACAGGGGGCTCTGGGGCCAACGTCCTGACTTTC.

DNA for the CDR3: TGTGCCTGGAGTGTGGGCGGAACCTACGAGCAGTACTTC. This sequence encodes CAWSVGGTYEQYF. The chain carries TRBV30 and TRBJ2-7; no definite D call. V lost 0 bases and J lost 2, with 8 bases in between. CDR1 GTSNPN and CDR2 SVGIG come from the germline V gene (reference sequence). The CDR3 contains 13 residues.

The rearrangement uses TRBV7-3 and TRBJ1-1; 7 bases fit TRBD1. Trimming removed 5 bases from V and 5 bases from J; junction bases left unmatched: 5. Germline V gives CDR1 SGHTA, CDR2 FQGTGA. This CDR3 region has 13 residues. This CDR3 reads CASSEDRETEAFF. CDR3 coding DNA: TGTGCCAGCAGCGAAGACAGGGAAACTGAAGCTTTCTTT.

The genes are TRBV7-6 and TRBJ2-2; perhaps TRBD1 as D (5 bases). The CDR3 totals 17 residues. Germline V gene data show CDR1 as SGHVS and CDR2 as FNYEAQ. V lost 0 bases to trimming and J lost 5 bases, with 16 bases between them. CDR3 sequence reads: CASSLAHTTQGTGELFF. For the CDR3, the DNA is TGTGCCAGCAGCTTAGCGCACACGACGCAGGGAACCGGGGAGCTGTTTTTT.

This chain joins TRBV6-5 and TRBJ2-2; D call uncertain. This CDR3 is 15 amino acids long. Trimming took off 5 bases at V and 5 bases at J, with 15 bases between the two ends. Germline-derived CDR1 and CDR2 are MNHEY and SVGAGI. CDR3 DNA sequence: TGTGCCAGCAGTAGACCGAGAGCAGGAACCGGGGAGCTGTTTTTT. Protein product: CASSRPRAGTGELFF.

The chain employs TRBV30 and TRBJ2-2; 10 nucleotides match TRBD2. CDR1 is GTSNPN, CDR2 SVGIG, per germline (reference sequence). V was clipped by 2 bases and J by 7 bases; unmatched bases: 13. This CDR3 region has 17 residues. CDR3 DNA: TGTGCCTGGAGTCGGAGGATAGCGGGAGGAAAGGTCGGGGAGCTGTTTTTT. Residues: CAWSRRIAGGKVGELFF. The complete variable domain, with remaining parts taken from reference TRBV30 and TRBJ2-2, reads SQTIHQWPATLVQPVGSPLSLECTVEGTSNPNLYWYRQAAGRGLQLLFYSVGIGQISSEVPQNLSASRPQDRQFILSSKKLLLSDSGFYLCAWSRRIAGGKVGELFFGEGSRLTVL.

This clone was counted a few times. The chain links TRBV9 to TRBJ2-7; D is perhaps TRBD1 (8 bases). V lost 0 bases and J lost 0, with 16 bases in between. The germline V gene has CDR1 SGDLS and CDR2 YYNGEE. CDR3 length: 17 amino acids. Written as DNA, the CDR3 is TGTGCCAGCAGCGTAGCCGCCACAGGGGGGGGCTCCTACGAGCAGTACTTC. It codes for CASSVAATGGGSYEQYF.

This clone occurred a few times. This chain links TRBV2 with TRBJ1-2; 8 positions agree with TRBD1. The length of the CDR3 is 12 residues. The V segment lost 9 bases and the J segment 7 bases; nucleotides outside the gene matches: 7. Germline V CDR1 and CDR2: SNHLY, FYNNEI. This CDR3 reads CARQGGFGGYTF. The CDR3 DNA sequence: TGTGCCAGACAGGGGGGTTTTGGTGGCTACACCTTC.

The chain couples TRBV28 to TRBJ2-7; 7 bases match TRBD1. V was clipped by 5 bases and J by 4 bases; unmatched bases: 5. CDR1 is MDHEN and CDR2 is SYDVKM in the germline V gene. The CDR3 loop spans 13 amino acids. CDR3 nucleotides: TGTGCCAGCAGTAAACTACAGGGGTACGAGCAGTACTTC. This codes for CASSKLQGYEQYF.

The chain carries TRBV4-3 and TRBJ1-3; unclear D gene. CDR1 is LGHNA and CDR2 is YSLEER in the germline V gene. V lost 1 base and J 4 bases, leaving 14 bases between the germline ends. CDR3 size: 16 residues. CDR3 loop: CASSQALWILGNTIYF. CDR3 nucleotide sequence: TGCGCCAGCAGCCAAGCGCTTTGGATACTCGGAAACACCATATATTTT.

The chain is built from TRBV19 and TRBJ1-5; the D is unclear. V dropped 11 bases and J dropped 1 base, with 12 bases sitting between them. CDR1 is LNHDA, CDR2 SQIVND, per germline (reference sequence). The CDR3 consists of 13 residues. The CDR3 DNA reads TGTGCCGCGTTGACGAAAAGCAATCAGCCCCAGCATTTT. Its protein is CAALTKSNQPQHF.

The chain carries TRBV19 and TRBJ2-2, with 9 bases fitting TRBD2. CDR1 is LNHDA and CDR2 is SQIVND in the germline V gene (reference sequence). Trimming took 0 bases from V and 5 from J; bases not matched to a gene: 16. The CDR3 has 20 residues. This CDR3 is CASSIDRQGKLAGKTGELFF. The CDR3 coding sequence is TGTGCCAGTAGTATAGATCGACAGGGAAAACTAGCGGGCAAGACCGGGGAGCTGTTTTTT.

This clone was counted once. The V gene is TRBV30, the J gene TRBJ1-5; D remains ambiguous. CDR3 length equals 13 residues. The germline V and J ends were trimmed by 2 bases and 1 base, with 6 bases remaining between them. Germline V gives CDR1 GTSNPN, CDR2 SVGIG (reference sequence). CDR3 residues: CAWSPESNQPQHF. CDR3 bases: TGTGCCTGGAGTCCGGAGAGCAATCAGCCCCAGCATTTT.

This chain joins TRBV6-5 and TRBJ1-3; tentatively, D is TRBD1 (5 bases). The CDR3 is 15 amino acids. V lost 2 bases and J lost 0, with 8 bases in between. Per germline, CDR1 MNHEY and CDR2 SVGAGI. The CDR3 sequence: CASSYSGASGNTIYF. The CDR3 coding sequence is TGTGCCAGCAGTTACAGCGGGGCCTCTGGAAACACCATATATTTT.